The rows below give T cell receptor beta chains drawn from one sample of a study of CD8 T cells in Susac syndrome. From the immunoSEQ multiplex PCR reads, TCRdb called clonotypes with MiXCR, one entry per CDR3 protein. The sample has 210,000 or so distinct CDR3 sequences; 90% to 95% are singletons. Sequenced sample: CD8+ T cells from PBMCs. These receptors all come from a human donor with multiple sclerosis. CDR3s include the opening cysteine and the closing phenylalanine or tryptophan. A D gene is named only where the DNA matches it firmly.

cdr3_aa: CASTFSGELFF; cdr3_nt: TGTGCCAGCACCTTCAGCGGGGAGCTGTTTTTT; d_call: NA; j_call: TRBJ2-2; v_call: TRBV7-9
cdr3_aa: CASSQGVPGQGAYEQYF; cdr3_nt: TGCGCCAGCAGCCAAGGAGTTCCGGGACAGGGAGCATACGAGCAGTACTTC; d_call: TRBD1; j_call: TRBJ2-7; v_call: TRBV4-3
cdr3_aa: CASSLVRGGFYEQYF; cdr3_nt: TGTGCCAGCAGCTTAGTGCGGGGGGGATTCTACGAGCAGTACTTC; d_call: TRBD2; j_call: TRBJ2-7; v_call: TRBV11-2
cdr3_aa: CASSLVSGLAGLLPSEQYF; cdr3_nt: TGTGCCAGCAGCTTAGTCTCCGGACTAGCGGGCCTCTTACCTAGCGAGCAGTACTTC; d_call: TRBD2; j_call: TRBJ2-7; v_call: TRBV7-2
cdr3_aa: CASRRGLNYGYTF; cdr3_nt: TGTGCCAGCAGGAGGGGCCTCAACTATGGCTACACCTTC; d_call: NA; j_call: TRBJ1-2; v_call: TRBV28
cdr3_aa: CAWSVGASYGYTF; cdr3_nt: TGTGCCTGGAGTGTAGGGGCCAGCTATGGCTACACCTTC; d_call: NA; j_call: TRBJ1-2; v_call: TRBV30
cdr3_aa: CASSLTDGANYGYTF; cdr3_nt: TGTGCCAGCAGTCTAACGGACGGAGCTAACTATGGCTACACCTTC; d_call: NA; j_call: TRBJ1-2; v_call: TRBV6-2/TRBV6-3
cdr3_aa: CASSQDRLAGIYNEQFF; cdr3_nt: TGCGCCAGCAGCCAAGATCGGCTAGCGGGAATTTACAATGAGCAGTTCTTC; d_call: TRBD2; j_call: TRBJ2-1; v_call: TRBV4-3
cdr3_aa: CASSLIPGGEFGEQYF; cdr3_nt: TGTGCCAGCAGCTTGATCCCAGGGGGAGAGTTCGGCGAGCAGTACTTC; d_call: TRBD1; j_call: TRBJ2-7; v_call: TRBV5-4
cdr3_aa: CASTIDSGYNEQFF; cdr3_nt: TGTGCCAGCACCATCGATAGCGGCTACAATGAGCAGTTCTTC; d_call: NA; j_call: TRBJ2-1; v_call: TRBV6-6
cdr3_aa: CSARVFWDSADTQYF; cdr3_nt: TGCAGTGCTAGAGTTTTTTGGGACTCAGCGGATACGCAGTATTTT; d_call: NA; j_call: TRBJ2-3; v_call: TRBV20-1
cdr3_aa: CSALRGMNGYTF; cdr3_nt: TGCAGTGCACTGAGGGGCATGAATGGCTACACCTTC; d_call: NA; j_call: TRBJ1-2; v_call: TRBV20-1
cdr3_aa: CASSEQENYGYTF; cdr3_nt: TGTGCCAGCAGTGAGCAGGAGAACTATGGCTACACCTTC; d_call: NA; j_call: TRBJ1-2; v_call: TRBV2
cdr3_aa: CASSQELPSTDTQYF; cdr3_nt: TGTGCCAGCAGCCAAGAACTCCCTAGCACAGATACGCAGTATTTT; d_call: NA; j_call: TRBJ2-3; v_call: TRBV3-1
cdr3_aa: CASQGQTYGYTF; cdr3_nt: TGTGCCAGCCAAGGACAGACCTATGGCTACACCTTC; d_call: NA; j_call: TRBJ1-2; v_call: TRBV19
cdr3_aa: CASSTSGSADTQYF; cdr3_nt: TGTGCCAGCAGCACTAGCGGGAGTGCAGATACGCAGTATTTT; d_call: TRBD2; j_call: TRBJ2-3; v_call: TRBV9
cdr3_aa: CASSETGSNSPLHF; cdr3_nt: TGTGCCAGCAGTGAGACTGGGAGTAATTCACCCCTCCACTTT; d_call: NA; j_call: TRBJ1-6; v_call: TRBV6-1
cdr3_aa: CASSIGTGTPGNSPLHF; cdr3_nt: TGTGCCAGTAGTATAGGGACAGGGACCCCTGGTAATTCACCCCTCCACTTT; d_call: TRBD1; j_call: TRBJ1-6; v_call: TRBV19
cdr3_aa: CASSKREDGYEQYF; cdr3_nt: TGTGCCAGTAGTAAAAGGGAGGATGGCTACGAGCAGTACTTC; d_call: NA; j_call: TRBJ2-7; v_call: TRBV19
cdr3_aa: CASSDKRAENIQYF; cdr3_nt: TGTGCCAGCAGTGACAAACGGGCCGAAAACATTCAGTACTTC; d_call: NA; j_call: TRBJ2-4; v_call: TRBV2